A selection of T cell receptor beta chains follows, all from one sample in a study of metastatic and nonmetastatic thyroid tumors. TCRdb ran MiXCR on the PCR reads. The sample lists some 41,000 clones, approximately 13% seen once, with roughly 9.5% in the top ten. The sample was blood. The receptors stem from a female donor with papillary thyroid cancer or a benign thyroid nodule (not recorded which). Some clones in this sample may be carry-over from other donors' samples. Both conserved end residues are part of each CDR3. Each record gives: D gene, clone size, J gene, V gene, CDR3 protein, CDR3 DNA. A D gene is named only where the DNA matches it firmly. Size is stated for part of the rows, as once, few or many counts, or as a class when the clone is expanded.

TRBD1 | medium-sized | TRBJ2-7 | TRBV6-1 | CATTGQGRYEQYF | TGTGCCACAACAGGACAGGGGAGGTACGAGCAGTACTTC
TRBD1 | medium-sized | TRBJ1-2 | TRBV6-2/TRBV6-3 | CASSLTAAGGNGYTF | TGTGCCAGCAGCTTGACCGCGGCAGGGGGGAACGGCTACACCTTC
- | many | TRBJ2-7 | TRBV6-1 | CASSSNYEQYF | TGTGCCAGCAGCTCAAACTACGAGCAGTACTTC
TRBD2 | many | TRBJ2-7 | TRBV30 | CAWSRTRTSGTHGEQYF | TGTGCCTGGAGTCGTACCAGGACTAGCGGAACCCACGGGGAGCAGTACTTC
TRBD2 | medium-sized | TRBJ2-1 | TRBV28 | CASGRLAGGVNEQFF | TGTGCCAGCGGTCGACTAGCGGGAGGCGTCAATGAGCAGTTCTTC
- | many | TRBJ1-2 | TRBV3-1 | CASSQGIYGYTF | TGTGCCAGCAGCCAAGGGATTTATGGCTACACCTTC
TRBD2 | many | TRBJ2-3 | TRBV4-1 | CASSQMGGVGADTQYF | TGCGCCAGCAGCCAAATGGGAGGGGTTGGCGCAGATACGCAGTATTTT
- | once | TRBJ2-3 | TRBV11-2 | CASSLGLDTSTDTQYF | TGTGCCAGCAGCTTAGGCCTAGATACTAGCACAGATACGCAGTATTTT
- | few | TRBJ1-2 | TRBV27 | CASSLFEPDSGNYGYTF | TGTGCCAGCAGCTTATTCGAGCCGGACTCTGGGAACTATGGCTACACCTTC
- | many | TRBJ2-7 | TRBV27 | CASSFSGLAPYEQYF | TGTGCCAGCAGTTTTAGTGGACTCGCCCCCTACGAGCAGTACTTC
- | many | TRBJ2-1 | TRBV20-1 | CSARDLGGRNEQFF | TGCAGTGCTAGAGATCTCGGGGGTCGGAATGAGCAGTTCTTC
TRBD2 | many | TRBJ2-7 | TRBV19 | CASRRAGTSGSEYEQYF | TGTGCCAGTAGACGGGCCGGGACTAGCGGGAGTGAATACGAGCAGTACTTC
TRBD2 | many | TRBJ2-7 | TRBV20-1 | CSARGTSGGYEQYF | TGCAGTGCCCGAGGGACTAGCGGAGGCTACGAGCAGTACTTC
- | many | TRBJ2-3 | TRBV7-2 | CASSLGVNTDTQYF | TGTGCCAGCAGCTTAGGGGTTAACACAGATACGCAGTATTTT
TRBD2 | many | TRBJ2-2 | TRBV11-2 | CASSLVLAVHTGELFF | TGTGCCAGCAGCTTAGTACTAGCGGTACATACCGGGGAGCTGTTTTTT
TRBD1 | many | TRBJ2-7 | TRBV6-1 | CASSSARTGYEQYF | TGTGCCAGTAGTTCCGCGCGGACAGGCTACGAGCAGTACTTC
- | few | TRBJ1-6 | TRBV12-3/TRBV12-4 | CASSNRPIWEDSPLHF | TGTGCCAGCAGCAATCGACCCATCTGGGAGGATTCACCCCTCCACTTT
TRBD1 | many | TRBJ2-2 | TRBV28 | CASSYHTFRDRGDTGELFF | TGTGCCAGCAGCTATCACACCTTCCGGGACAGGGGGGACACCGGGGAGCTGTTTTTT
TRBD2 | few | TRBJ2-1 | TRBV5-6 | CASSFSSGGRVQFF | TGTGCCAGCAGCTTTTCATCGGGGGGAAGGGTGCAGTTCTTC
- | - | TRBJ1-2 | TRBV18 | CASSPSPGGRSNYGYTF | TGTGCCAGCTCACCAAGTCCCGGGGGAAGGTCGAACTATGGCTACACCTTC
- | - | TRBJ2-2 | TRBV4-2 | CASQPGDAGMTAIANTGELFF | TGTGCCAGCCAGCCAGGTGATGCGGGGATGACTGCGATCGCGAACACCGGGGAGCTGTTTTTT
TRBD2 | - | TRBJ2-7 | TRBV9 | CASSGAKGGRPYEQYF | TGTGCCAGCAGCGGTGCCAAGGGCGGGAGACCCTACGAGCAGTACTTC
TRBD1 | many | TRBJ2-1 | TRBV18 | CASSPPRQGEDEQFF | TGTGCCAGCTCACCACCCAGACAGGGGGAGGATGAGCAGTTCTTC
TRBD2 | many | TRBJ2-5 | TRBV7-9 | CASSLGLAGETQYF | TGTGCCAGCAGCTTAGGACTAGCGGGAGAGACCCAGTACTTC
- | many | TRBJ2-7 | TRBV3-1 | CASSQVDTTTYEQYF | TGTGCCAGCAGCCAAGTTGACACAACGACCTACGAGCAGTACTTC
- | few | TRBJ2-7 | TRBV6-1 | CASSEAGSAWEQYF | TGTGCCAGCAGTGAAGCGGGATCGGCTTGGGAGCAGTACTTC
- | many | TRBJ1-2 | TRBV28 | CASSLGSYYGYTF | TGTGCCAGCAGTTTGGGCAGTTACTATGGCTACACCTTC
TRBD1 | many | TRBJ1-4 | TRBV2 | CASSVQGAGEKLFF | TGTGCCAGCAGCGTACAGGGGGCCGGGGAAAAACTGTTTTTT
- | many | TRBJ2-2 | TRBV6-1 | CASRHDWTDTGELFF | TGTGCCAGCAGGCATGATTGGACGGACACCGGGGAGCTGTTTTTT
TRBD2 | many | TRBJ2-1 | TRBV5-6 | CASTYLASGRANEQFF | TGTGCCAGCACTTACTTAGCTAGCGGGAGAGCCAATGAGCAGTTCTTC
- | many | TRBJ2-7 | TRBV28 | CAILCPCKGYEQYF | TGTGCCATCCTCTGTCCCTGCAAAGGGTACGAGCAGTACTTC
- | many | TRBJ2-3 | TRBV28 | CASSTPRDTVTDTQYF | TGTGCCAGCAGTACACCCCGGGACACAGTCACAGATACGCAGTATTTT
- | - | TRBJ2-1 | TRBV5-1 | CASGSDNYQFF | TGCGCCAGCGGGTCCGACAATTATCAGTTCTTC
- | - | TRBJ2-6 | TRBV6-5 | CASSPSSGANVLTF | TGTGCCAGCAGCCCAAGCTCTGGGGCCAACGTCCTGACTTTC
- | many | TRBJ2-3 | TRBV28 | CASSLVRDGADTQYF | TGTGCCAGCAGTTTAGTCAGGGATGGGGCAGATACGCAGTATTTT
- | many | TRBJ1-5 | TRBV20-1 | CSARDSRGNQPQHF | TGCAGTGCTAGAGATTCGCGGGGCAATCAGCCCCAGCATTTT
- | many | TRBJ1-2 | TRBV3-1 | CASSQGFSDPYGYTF | TGTGCCAGCAGCCAAGGTTTTTCAGACCCGTATGGCTACACCTTC
- | - | TRBJ2-3 | TRBV7-8 | CASSILGALSDTQYF | TGTGCCAGCAGCATCCTTGGTGCCTTGTCAGATACGCAGTATTTT
TRBD1 | many | TRBJ2-3 | TRBV7-3 | CASSFGTGGTQYF | TGTGCCAGCAGCTTCGGGACAGGGGGTACGCAGTATTTT
- | few | TRBJ2-1 | TRBV15 | CATSRGIGWSSYNEQFF | TGTGCCACCAGCAGAGGGATTGGCTGGAGCTCCTACAATGAGCAGTTCTTC